Presented here are 2 T cell receptor beta chains from one specimen sequenced in a study of T-cell memory formation after mild COVID-19. TCRdb independently ran MiXCR on the 5' RACE reads; one entry per CDR3 protein. The sample lists tens of thousands of distinct CDR3 sequences; roughly 15% were seen once. The sequencing sample was made of PBMCs or a T cell subset sorted from them (not recorded which). The receptors shown here come from a man aged 18 to 29 who had mild COVID-19 (a few samples of this study predate the infection). Cell type and time point are not known.

A word on this clonotype: A read error may produce the germline difference seen at one junction end. The chain carries TRBV19 and TRBJ2-1, with D possibly matching TRBD2 (6 bases). The CDR3 runs to 17 residues. Germline CDR1 reads LNHDA; CDR2 reads SQIVND (reference sequence). The CDR3 DNA follows: TGTGCCAGTAGTATATCAGCAGGTTGGGACTCCTACATTGAGCAGTTCTTC. Amino acid sequence: CASSISAGWDSYIEQFF.

The V and J genes are TRBV4-3 and TRBJ2-4; no clear D gene. The V end lost 1 base, the J end lost 0 bases, and 10 bases lay between the germline ends. The CDR3 is 16 residues long. The germline V gene has CDR1 LGHNA and CDR2 YSLEER. CDR3 sequence (DNA): TGCGCCAGCAGCCAAGTACCCCAACCAGCCAAAAACATTCAGTACTTC. Its protein product is CASSQVPQPAKNIQYF.